A single sample is the source of the 14 T cell receptor beta chains below, sequenced in a study of shared clonotypes between healthy human individuals (dated by TCRdb to 2020 to 2021). CD8 naive samples were CD45RO-negative cells positively selected for CCR7, giving a CD45RA+CCR7+ population that excluded TemRA cells. Libraries came from the immunoSEQ multiplex PCR assay. TCRdb stores this immuneACCESS table with in-frame sequences only. Part of the clones is absent; in the studies checked, under half of the shortfall reflects unresolved V genes, and no reason is known for the rest. The sample table contains about 820,000 clones; only one count was recorded for 85% to 95% of them. About 24% of the sample rests with the top ten. The sequenced sample consisted of naive CD8+ T cells sorted from blood. What the cell subset or site label conveys for this sample: CD45RA+CCR7+. These receptor sequences come from a man younger than 40 in good health.

The chain employs TRBV27 and TRBJ2-5, with TRBD2 as a possible D gene (5 bases). With the DNA end fitting TRBJ2-7 better, the J assignment may be wrong. This CDR3 contains 14 residues. CDR1 and CDR2 from the germline V gene are MNHEY and SMNVEV (reference sequence). CDR3 coding DNA: TGTGCCAGCAGTACTCTTGGGAGATTCTACGAGCAGTACTTC. Residues: CASSTLGRFYEQYF.

The chain links TRBV15 to TRBJ2-7, with a weak D call TRBD2 (6 bases). The CDR3 is 13 amino acids. V gave up 5 bases and J gave up 5 bases, with 13 bases separating them. CDR1 and CDR2 (germline): LNHNV, YYDKDF (reference sequence). The CDR3 sequence is CATSPTGVDEQYF. The CDR3 bases are TGTGCCACCAGCCCTACGGGAGTCGACGAGCAGTACTTC. The full variable domain, completed using reference TRBV15 and TRBJ2-7, is DAMVIQNPRYQVTQFGKPVTLSCSQTLNHNVMYWYQQKSSQAPKLLFHYYDKDFNNEADTPDNFQSRRPNTSFCFLDIRSPGLGDTAMYLCATSPTGVDEQYFGPGTRLTVT.

The J gene is TRBJ1-1, the V gene TRBV7-9, with 7 bases aligning to TRBD1. J was trimmed by 1 base and V by 6 bases; bases with no gene match: 8. CDR3 length equals 15 residues. In germline, CDR1 is SEHNR, CDR2 FQNEAQ (reference sequence). The CDR3 nucleotides are TGTGCCAGCAGATCTTACGCAGGGGGGAACACTGAAGCTTTCTTT. It codes for CASRSYAGGNTEAFF.

This clone has more than one count but fewer than ten. The rearrangement links TRBV7-9 to TRBJ2-1; D is possibly TRBD2 (5 bases). This CDR3 is 14 amino acids long. CDR1 is SEHNR, CDR2 FQNEAQ, per germline (reference sequence). V was clipped by 0 bases and J by 8 bases, with 11 bases between them. The CDR3 coding sequence is TGTGCCAGCAGCTTAGCGGGAGAGGTTGATGAGCAGTTCTTC. Protein sequence: CASSLAGEVDEQFF. The full variable domain, in which reference TRBV7-9 and TRBJ2-1 provide the parts outside the CDR3, is DTGVSQNPRHKITKRGQNVTFRCDPISEHNRLYWYRQTLGQGPEFLTYFQNEAQLEKSRLLSDRFSAERPKGSFSTLEIQRTEQGDSAMYLCASSLAGEVDEQFFGPGTRLTVL.

CDR3 region: CAISDLGRLAYNEQFF. As DNA, the CDR3 is TGTGCCATCAGTGACCTCGGGAGGCTCGCCTACAATGAGCAGTTCTTC. The chain has TRBV10-3 and TRBJ2-1; 7 bases fit TRBD2. With 3 bases clipped from V and 2 bases from J, the junction kept 7 bases outside the gene matches. Germline V gene sequence: CDR1 ENHRY, CDR2 SYGVKD. The CDR3 has 16 residues.

This sequence joins TRBV13 and TRBJ2-7, with D perhaps matching TRBD2 (5 bases). Germline CDR1 reads PRHDT; CDR2 reads FYEKMQ (reference sequence). V gave up 6 bases and J gave up 3 bases, with 18 bases separating them. This CDR3 spans 15 amino acids. The CDR3 reads CASRTRDGVHYEQYF. The CDR3 region has the DNA TGTGCCAGCAGAACCCGAGACGGGGTTCACTACGAGCAGTACTTC.

This clone was seen just once. A much larger clone lies one base from this, so it may be a read error. The sample contains more than one DNA sequence encoding this CDR3. The chain couples TRBV28 to TRBJ2-7, with D possibly being TRBD1 (5 bases). CDR3 length: 12 amino acids. Germline assignment: CDR1 MDHEN and CDR2 SYDVKM. V shed 4 bases and J shed 2 bases, with 6 bases lying between them. CDR3: CASSSGTYEQYF. The CDR3 DNA follows: TGTGCCAGCAGTTCAGGGACCTACGAGCAGTACTTC. The full variable domain, with the rest looked up from reference TRBV28 and TRBJ2-7, is DVKVTQSSRYLVKRTGEKVFLECVQDMDHENMFWYRQDPGLGLRLIYFSYDVKMKEKGDIPEGYSVSREKKERFSLILESASTNQTSMYLCASSSGTYEQYFGPGTRLTVT.

J is TRBJ2-1 and V is TRBV28, with D uncertain. CDR1 is MDHEN and CDR2 is SYDVKM in the germline V gene. CDR3 length: 10 residues. The CDR3 here is CSLHDNEQFF. The CDR3 DNA reads TGTTCCTTACATGACAATGAGCAGTTCTTC.

The rearrangement links TRBV4-1 to TRBJ2-5; D may correspond to TRBD1 or TRBD2 (5 bases each). There are 13 residues in the CDR3. V was cut by 5 bases and J by 5 bases, with 12 bases left in between. Germline-derived CDR1 and CDR2 are MGHRA and YSYEKL. As DNA, the CDR3 is TGCGCCAGCAGCGAAGCCGGGACGGAGACCCAGTACTTC. It translates to CASSEAGTETQYF.

The chain joins TRBV29-1 to TRBJ1-2; the D is unclear. V lost 1 base and J 7 bases, leaving 7 bases between the germline ends. Germline CDR1 reads SQVTM; CDR2 reads ANQGSEA. This CDR3 has 11 residues. CDR3 coding DNA: TGCAGCGTTGAAGCGCGGGCTGGCTACACCTTC. Translating gives CSVEARAGYTF.

This clone was observed a single time. The chain uses TRBV9 and TRBJ1-2, with unresolved D. The CDR3 is made up of 13 amino acids. The germline V and J ends were trimmed by 0 bases and 8 bases, with 11 bases remaining between them. Germline CDR1 reads SGDLS; CDR2 reads YYNGEE. The CDR3 sequence is CASSVGHLEGYTF. The CDR3 DNA reads TGTGCCAGCAGCGTAGGTCATTTGGAAGGCTACACCTTC. The full variable domain, with the rest looked up from reference TRBV9 and TRBJ1-2, is DSGVTQTPKHLITATGQRVTLRCSPRSGDLSVYWYQQSLDQGLQFLIQYYNGEERAKGNILERFSAQQFPDLHSELNLSSLELGDSALYFCASSVGHLEGYTFGSGTRLTVV.

CDR3 residues: CASSQLSWENTGELFF. CDR3 nucleotide sequence: TGTGCCAGCAGCCAATTATCGTGGGAGAACACCGGGGAGCTGTTTTTT. The rearrangement joins TRBV16 to TRBJ2-2, with unresolved D. Trimming pared 1 base from V and 1 base from J, leaving 10 bases between. Germline CDR1 is KGHSY and CDR2 is FQNENV. The CDR3 has 16 amino acids. The full variable domain, in which reference TRBV16 and TRBJ2-2 provide the parts outside the CDR3, is GEEVAQTPKHLVRGEGQKAKLYCAPIKGHSYVFWYQQVLKNEFKFLISFQNENVFDETGMPKERFSAKCLPNSPCSLEIQATKLEDSAVYFCASSQLSWENTGELFFGEGSRLTVL.

The genes are TRBV27 and TRBJ2-1; the match to TRBD2 covers 9 bases. This CDR3 has 15 amino acids. In germline, CDR1 is MNHEY, CDR2 SMNVEV (reference sequence). V gave up 4 bases and J gave up 10 bases; unmatched junction bases: 11. In nucleotides, the CDR3 is TGTGCCAGCAGTTCGTCTCGGGCTAGCGGGACCGAGCAGTTCTTC. Its protein product is CASSSSRASGTEQFF.

The CDR3 nucleotides are TGTGCCAGCAGCCCAGAGGGGACTCACTACGAGCAGTACTTC. Its protein product is CASSPEGTHYEQYF. The gene calls are TRBV9 and TRBJ2-7; D may be TRBD2 (6 bases). Germline values: CDR1 SGDLS, CDR2 YYNGEE. The length of the CDR3 is 14 residues. Trimming removed 4 bases at V and 3 bases at J, with 14 bases between. Full variable domain (remainder filled in from reference TRBV9 and TRBJ2-7): DSGVTQTPKHLITATGQRVTLRCSPRSGDLSVYWYQQSLDQGLQFLIQYYNGEERAKGNILERFSAQQFPDLHSELNLSSLELGDSALYFCASSPEGTHYEQYFGPGTRLTVT.